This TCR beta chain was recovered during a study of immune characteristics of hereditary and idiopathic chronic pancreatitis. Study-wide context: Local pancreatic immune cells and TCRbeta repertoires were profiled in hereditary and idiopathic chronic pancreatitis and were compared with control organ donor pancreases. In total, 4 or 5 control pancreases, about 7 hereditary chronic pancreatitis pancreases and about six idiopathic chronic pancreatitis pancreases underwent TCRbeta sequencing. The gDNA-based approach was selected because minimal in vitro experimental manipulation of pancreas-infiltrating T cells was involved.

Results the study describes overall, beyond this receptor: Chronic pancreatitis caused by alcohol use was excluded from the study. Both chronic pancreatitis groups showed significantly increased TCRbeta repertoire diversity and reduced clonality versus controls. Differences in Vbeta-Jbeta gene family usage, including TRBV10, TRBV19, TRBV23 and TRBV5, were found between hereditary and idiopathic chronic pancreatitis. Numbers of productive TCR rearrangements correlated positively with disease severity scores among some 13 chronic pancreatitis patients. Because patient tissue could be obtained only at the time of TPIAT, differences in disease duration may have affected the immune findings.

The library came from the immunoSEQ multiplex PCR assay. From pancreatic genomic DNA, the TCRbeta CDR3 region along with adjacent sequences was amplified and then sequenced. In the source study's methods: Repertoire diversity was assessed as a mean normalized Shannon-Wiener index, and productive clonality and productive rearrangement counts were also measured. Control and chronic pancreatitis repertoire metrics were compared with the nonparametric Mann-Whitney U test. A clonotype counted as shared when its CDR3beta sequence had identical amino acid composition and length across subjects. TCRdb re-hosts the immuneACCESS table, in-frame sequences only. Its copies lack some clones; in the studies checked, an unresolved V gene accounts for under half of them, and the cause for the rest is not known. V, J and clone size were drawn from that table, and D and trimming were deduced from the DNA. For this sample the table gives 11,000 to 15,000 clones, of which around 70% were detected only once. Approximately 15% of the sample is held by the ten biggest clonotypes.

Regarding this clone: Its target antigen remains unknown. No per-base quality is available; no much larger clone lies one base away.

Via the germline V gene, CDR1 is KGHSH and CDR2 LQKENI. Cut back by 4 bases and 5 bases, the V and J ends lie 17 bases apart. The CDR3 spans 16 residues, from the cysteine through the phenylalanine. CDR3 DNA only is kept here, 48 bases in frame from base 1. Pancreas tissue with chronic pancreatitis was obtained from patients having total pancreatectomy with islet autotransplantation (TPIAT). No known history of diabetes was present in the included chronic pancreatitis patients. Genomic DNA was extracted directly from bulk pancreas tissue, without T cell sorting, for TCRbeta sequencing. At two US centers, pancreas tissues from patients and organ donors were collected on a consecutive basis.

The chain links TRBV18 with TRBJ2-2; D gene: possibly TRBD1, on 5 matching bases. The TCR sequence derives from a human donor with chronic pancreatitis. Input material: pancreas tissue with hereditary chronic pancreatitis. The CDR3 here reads CASSRNSQGPTGELFF. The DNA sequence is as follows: TGTGCCAGCTCACGTAACTCCCAGGGTCCAACCGGGGAGCTGTTTTTT. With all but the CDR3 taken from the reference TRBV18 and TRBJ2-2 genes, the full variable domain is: NAGVMQNPRHLVRRRGQEARLRCSPMKGHSHVYWYRQLPEEGLKFMVYLQKENIIDESGMPKERFSAEFPKEGPSILRIQQVVRGDSAAYFCASSRNSQGPTGELFFGEGSRLTVL.